This passage covers 18 T cell receptor beta chains from one sample sequenced in a study of control samples from healthy donors and cancer patients. Some clones are missing from TCRdb's copy, which holds only in-frame ones; the method was immunoSEQ multiplex PCR. The sample records 100,000 to 150,000 clones, just under 95% being singletons. Material: blood. These receptors came from a man younger than 40 in good health.

V and J are TRBV6-5 and TRBJ2-1; the match to TRBD1 covers 12 bases. The V and J ends lost 6 bases and 9 bases, in that order; junction bases with no gene match: 9. CDR1 MNHEY and CDR2 SVGAGI come from the germline V gene. CDR3 length equals 15 residues. CDR3 in amino acids: CASRNPGQGAGEQFF. In DNA, the CDR3 is TGTGCCAGCAGAAATCCGGGACAGGGGGCAGGTGAGCAGTTCTTC.

The chain has TRBV11-2 and TRBJ2-7, with D maybe TRBD2 (5 bases). CDR1 is SGHAT, CDR2 FQNNGV, per germline. Trimming removed 3 bases from V and 0 bases from J, with 9 bases in between. The CDR3 runs 14 residues. In DNA form, the CDR3 reads TGTGCCAGCAGCTTCGAGGGAAGCTCCTACGAGCAGTACTTC. Its protein is CASSFEGSSYEQYF.

The rearrangement uses TRBV27 and TRBJ1-1; D is uncertain. The CDR3 has 13 residues. Germline loops: CDR1 MNHEY, CDR2 SMNVEV (reference sequence). The ends were cut back, 5 bases at V and 1 base at J, with 8 bases in the middle. CDR3 protein: CASSPPGNTEAFF. The CDR3 bases are TGTGCCAGCAGTCCCCCAGGGAACACTGAAGCTTTCTTT.

V gene TRBV7-9 combines with J gene TRBJ2-7; TRBD2 matches at 11 bases. Looked up from germline, CDR1 is SEHNR and CDR2 is FQNEAQ (reference sequence). The CDR3 has 15 residues. With 4 bases clipped from V and 2 bases from J, the junction kept 4 bases outside the gene matches. The CDR3 loop reads CASSWATSGAYEQYF. CDR3 DNA sequence: TGTGCCAGCAGCTGGGCGACTAGCGGGGCCTACGAGCAGTACTTC. The variable domain in full, completed from reference TRBV7-9 and TRBJ2-7, reads DTGVSQNPRHKITKRGQNVTFRCDPISEHNRLYWYRQTLGQGPEFLTYFQNEAQLEKSRLLSDRFSAERPKGSFSTLEIQRTEQGDSAMYLCASSWATSGAYEQYFGPGTRLTVT.

The J gene is TRBJ2-2, the V gene TRBV12-3 or TRBV12-4; D uncertain. Trimming took off 3 bases at V and 3 bases at J, with 5 bases between the two ends. The CDR3 sequence is 13 residues long. CDR3 residues: CASSFSHTGELFF. As DNA, the CDR3 is TGTGCCAGCAGTTTTTCTCACACCGGGGAGCTGTTTTTT.

The CDR3 DNA sequence: TGTGCCAGTAGTATACAGGGAAGGCTCTACGAGCAGTACTTC. Amino acid sequence: CASSIQGRLYEQYF. The V call is TRBV19, the J call TRBJ2-7, with a possible D match to TRBD1 (5 bases). Germline assignment: CDR1 LNHDA and CDR2 SQIVND (reference sequence). Deletions cut 2 bases from V and 3 bases from J, with 11 bases between. The CDR3 runs 14 residues.

This chain joins TRBV4-3 and TRBJ1-5; possibly TRBD1 for D (5 bases). Deletions cut 1 base from V and 7 bases from J, with 11 bases between. The CDR3 extends over 14 amino acids. CDR1 and CDR2 (germline): LGHNA, YSLEER. The CDR3 DNA reads as TGCGCCAGCAGCCAAGGGGGGTGGGGGCAGCCCCAGCATTTT. Translated, it gives CASSQGGWGQPQHF.

CDR3 nucleotide sequence: TGCAGTGCCCTGAACACAGATACGCAGTATTTT. Translated: CSALNTDTQYF. The chain combines TRBV20-1 with TRBJ2-3; D is undetermined. The CDR3 covers 11 residues. Trimming removed 6 bases at V and 2 bases at J, with 6 bases between. CDR1 and CDR2 from the germline V gene are DFQATT and SNEGSKA (reference sequence).

The gene calls are TRBV2 and TRBJ1-2; 8 positions match TRBD1. This CDR3 is 18 amino acids long. From germline, CDR1 is SNHLY and CDR2 FYNNEI. Unmatched junction bases numbered 15, after V lost 3 bases and J lost 3 bases. The CDR3 loop reads CASSERNTGSGGYYGYTF. The CDR3 DNA sequence: TGTGCCAGCAGTGAGCGAAATACCGGCTCAGGGGGCTACTATGGCTACACCTTC.

V gene TRBV6-5 combines with J gene TRBJ2-7; D is possibly TRBD2 (5 bases). V lost 2 bases, J lost 5 bases, and 7 bases lay in between. The length of the CDR3 is 12 residues. CDR1 and CDR2 (germline): MNHEY, SVGAGI. CDR3 sequence (DNA): TGTGCCAGCAGTTACACGAGGGACGAGCAGTACTTC. It yields the protein CASSYTRDEQYF.

The rearrangement uses TRBV27 and TRBJ2-7; 7 positions match TRBD2. The V and J ends lost 6 bases and 5 bases, in that order; junction bases with no gene match: 7. Germline V gene lookup returns CDR1 MNHEY and CDR2 SMNVEV (reference sequence). The CDR3 loop spans 13 amino acids. The CDR3 spells CASSHTGGHEQYF. The DNA of the CDR3 is TGTGCCAGCAGCCACACGGGGGGTCACGAGCAGTACTTC.

This chain joins TRBV14 and TRBJ1-1, with D hard to call. Trimming removed 1 base at V and 5 bases at J, with 5 bases between. Germline values: CDR1 SGHDN, CDR2 FVKESK. The CDR3 covers 12 residues. Here the CDR3 DNA reads TGTGCCAGCAGCCAAGGCAATACTGAAGCTTTCTTT. It is translated as CASSQGNTEAFF.

V is TRBV4-1 and J is TRBJ2-3; 7 nucleotides agree with TRBD2. The CDR3 totals 14 residues. Germline loops: CDR1 MGHRA, CDR2 YSYEKL. V gave up 1 base and J gave up 3 bases; unmatched junction bases: 1. The CDR3 DNA follows: TGCGCCAGCAGCCAAGCGGGGGGTACAGATACGCAGTATTTT. This codes for CASSQAGGTDTQYF.

This chain joins TRBV6-5 and TRBJ2-7, with 9 nucleotides matching TRBD1. There are 14 residues in the CDR3. Germline assignment: CDR1 MNHEY and CDR2 SVGAGI. The J segment lost 6 bases and the V segment lost 2 bases, leaving 5 bases of the junction unmatched. In nucleotides, the CDR3 is TGTGCCAGCAGTTACGTGGACAGGGGAGGCGAGCAGTACTTC. This codes for CASSYVDRGGEQYF.

The CDR3 loop reads CASSDGTGFNYGYTF. CDR3 nucleotides: TGTGCCAGCAGCGACGGGACAGGGTTTAACTATGGCTACACCTTC. The chain couples TRBV14 to TRBJ1-2; 9 bases fit TRBD1. The CDR3 covers 15 residues. In germline, CDR1 is SGHDN, CDR2 FVKESK. The V and J ends lost 5 bases and 1 base, in that order; junction bases with no gene match: 5.

V and J are TRBV2 and TRBJ1-4; D may be TRBD1 (5 bases). Trimming pared 3 bases from V and 3 bases from J, leaving 8 bases between. CDR3 length: 14 residues. Germline V CDR1 and CDR2: SNHLY, FYNNEI. CDR3: CASSEWGSNEKLFF. DNA for the CDR3: TGTGCCAGCAGTGAGTGGGGGTCTAATGAAAAACTGTTTTTT.

The V gene is TRBV20-1, the J gene TRBJ1-2; perhaps TRBD1 as D (6 bases). Trimming pared 3 bases from V and 8 bases from J, leaving 16 bases between. Germline lookup yields CDR1 DFQATT and CDR2 SNEGSKA (reference sequence). The CDR3 has 13 residues. The CDR3 bases are TGCAGTGCTAGTCGGGACACTTCTCACGGCTACACCTTC. Translated: CSASRDTSHGYTF.

This chain connects TRBV6-5 to TRBJ1-1; TRBD1 might be the D (5 bases). The germline V gene encodes CDR1 MNHEY and CDR2 SVGAGI. The ends were cut back, 6 bases at V and 0 bases at J, with 11 bases in the middle. This CDR3 comprises 14 residues. CDR3 sequence (DNA): TGTGCCAGCAGGGGCGGGGGGATGAACACTGAAGCTTTCTTT. Its protein product is CASRGGGMNTEAFF.